This TCR beta chain stems from a study of CD8 T cells in Susac syndrome. Study at large: Among the Susac syndrome patients who underwent sequencing, more than 5 had clinically active disease, while fewer than ten of them were in remission.

V was pared by 9 bases and J by 0 bases, with 8 bases of the junction left unmatched. Germline CDR1 is MNHEY and CDR2 is SVGEGT. There are 14 residues in the CDR3. With random hexamers, reverse transcription was performed on about 0.45 to 1 ug of RNA. Across 54 Vbeta and 13 Jbeta, TCR beta CDR3 was amplified with immunoSEQ multiplex PCR. Each CDR3 protein gets one entry after TCRdb re-called the immunoSEQ multiplex PCR reads with MiXCR. The sample contains about 240,000 distinct CDR3 sequences, 90% to 96% of which appear only once. Blood CD8+ and CD4+ T cells underwent high-throughput TCR beta sequencing.

The chain couples TRBV6-2 or TRBV6-3 to TRBJ2-7, with 7 bases matching TRBD1. The sequence derives from a human donor with Susac syndrome. The sequencing sample was made of CD4+ T cells from PBMCs. The DNA for the CDR3 is TGTGCCAGTCTTATTACAGGGGACTCCTACGAGCAGTACTTC. Its translation is CASLITGDSYEQYF.